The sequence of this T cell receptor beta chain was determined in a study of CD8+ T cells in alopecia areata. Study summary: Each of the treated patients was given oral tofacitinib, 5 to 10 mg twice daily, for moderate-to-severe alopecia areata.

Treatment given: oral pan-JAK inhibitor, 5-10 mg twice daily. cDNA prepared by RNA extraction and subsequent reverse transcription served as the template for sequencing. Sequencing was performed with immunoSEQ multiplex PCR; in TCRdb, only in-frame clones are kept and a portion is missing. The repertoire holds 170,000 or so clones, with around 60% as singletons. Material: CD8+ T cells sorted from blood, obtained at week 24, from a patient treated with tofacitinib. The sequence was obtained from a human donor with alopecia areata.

The CDR3 DNA sequence: TGTGCCAGCAGCGTAGCTACACCGGAACGGGGGGTTACCGGGGAGCTGTTTTTT. Amino acids: CASSVATPERGVTGELFF. The V call is TRBV9, the J call TRBJ2-2; 7 bases are shared with TRBD2. Looked up from germline, CDR1 is SGDLS and CDR2 is YYNGEE. The CDR3 covers 18 residues. Germline trimming cut 0 bases from V and 5 bases from J; bases unmatched to any gene: 13.